This T cell receptor (beta chain) was identified during a study of tumor-infiltrating lymphocytes in primary liver carcinoma. Study-wide results and limits: Tumor tissue displayed a significantly greater top-250-clone fraction than blood (p = 0.039). The study found tumor-adjacent and tumor-blood pairs overlapped less than tumor region pairs.

Looked up from germline, CDR1 is MNHNS and CDR2 is SASEGT. The CDR3 contains 13 residues. To note about this clonotype: What it binds is unknown. Compared with germline, one end of the junction differs, possibly owing to a read error.

Between roughly 20 and 33 mg of unsorted bulk tissue served as the source from which RNA and DNA were co-extracted. A constant-region primer primed TCR beta cDNA synthesis from about 0.55 ug of total RNA. Libraries of TCR beta came from three nested multiplex PCR rounds with slightly modified ARM-PCR. TRBV1-TRBV30 forward primers and a C-beta reverse primer were used in the first two PCR rounds, which each ran for approximately 10 cycles. In TCRdb, the multiplex PCR reads were re-called with MiXCR into one record per CDR3 protein. The sample lists tens of thousands of distinct CDR3 sequences; less than 75% were seen once.

The chain is built from TRBV6-1 and TRBJ2-3; D is possibly TRBD1 or TRBD2 (5 bases each). This TCR was recovered from a man aged 40-55 years with primary liver carcinoma and hepatitis B virus infection. The sample was liver tumor tissue from sampling region 5. Subset of the sample: tumor region T5, tumor centre. The CDR3 loop is CVSSLGGIDTQYF. CDR3 coding DNA: TGTGTCAGCAGCCTTGGGGGTATAGATACGCAGTATTTT.